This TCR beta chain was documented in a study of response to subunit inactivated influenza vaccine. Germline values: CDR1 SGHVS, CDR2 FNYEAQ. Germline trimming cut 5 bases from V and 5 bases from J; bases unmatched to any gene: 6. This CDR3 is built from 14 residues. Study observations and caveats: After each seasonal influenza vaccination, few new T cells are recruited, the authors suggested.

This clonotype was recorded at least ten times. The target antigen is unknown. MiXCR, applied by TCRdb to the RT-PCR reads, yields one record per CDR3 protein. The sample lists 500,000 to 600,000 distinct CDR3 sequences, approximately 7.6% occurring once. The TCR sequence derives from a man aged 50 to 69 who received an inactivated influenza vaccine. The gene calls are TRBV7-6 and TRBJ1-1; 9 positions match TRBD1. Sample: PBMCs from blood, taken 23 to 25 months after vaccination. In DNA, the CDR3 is TGTGCCAGCAGCCCTGGACAGGGGAGAACTGAAGCTTTCTTT. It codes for CASSPGQGRTEAFF.